This T cell receptor (beta chain) was sequenced in a study of cytomegalovirus exposure and HLA in healthy donors. Findings of the study overall: Available immune exposure information covered CMV serostatus only.

The CDR3 contains 14 residues. Trimming removed 0 bases from V and 5 bases from J; junction bases left unmatched: 4. CDR1 and CDR2 (germline): GTSNPN, SVGIG (reference sequence). The PCR ran on 60 Vbeta and 13 Jbeta primers. Here immunoSEQ multiplex PCR was the method, and the copy in TCRdb shows in-frame clones only, minus some. The data show 150,000 to 200,000 clones, around 81% seen once. There are a few counts of this clone. Its antigen is not identified. Sequencing input: PBMCs. The source of this sequence is a middle-aged man in good health and CMV-seronegative. This chain links TRBV30 with TRBJ1-1, with 9 bases lining up with TRBD1. CDR3 DNA sequence: TGTGCCTGGAGTGTTGGACAGGGGCAAACTGAAGCTTTCTTT. Amino acid sequence: CAWSVGQGQTEAFF.